This T cell receptor beta chain originates from a study of shared clonotypes between healthy human individuals. Overall study: Serving as donors were two women and a few men, whose ages spanned 18 to 49. Study-wide points: Generation probability values for non-shared clonotypes were lower than those for clonotypes shared by all four donors.

The CDR3 contains 14 residues. Per germline, CDR1 MDHEN and CDR2 SYDVKM. Between the trimmed V and J ends, which lost 1 base and 3 bases, there was a span of 10 bases. Only one count was recorded for this clone. The antigen remains unidentified. Adult Caucasians living in Nashville, Tennessee made up all of the donors. Using immunoSEQ multiplex PCR, the repertoire was profiled, and TCRdb retains in-frame clones only, with some absent. The repertoire holds some 2,400,000 clones, with approximately 96% as singletons. The source is a man aged 18 to 35 in good health. The V call is TRBV28, the J call TRBJ2-7; perhaps TRBD2 as D (6 bases). Input material: naive CD4+ T cells sorted from blood. Subset noted: CD45RA+ positively selected. The CDR3 nucleotides are TGTGCCAGCAGTTTATATCGGGGACTCTACGAGCAGTACTTC. As protein: CASSLYRGLYEQYF. Based on the CDR3 plus reference TRBV28 and TRBJ2-7, the full variable domain is DVKVTQSSRYLVKRTGEKVFLECVQDMDHENMFWYRQDPGLGLRLIYFSYDVKMKEKGDIPEGYSVSREKKERFSLILESASTNQTSMYLCASSLYRGLYEQYFGPGTRLTVT.